These 30 T cell receptor beta chains came from one sample sequenced in a study of cytomegalovirus exposure and HLA in healthy donors. The study ran its PCR with 60 Vbeta and 13 Jbeta primers. The repertoire was sequenced with immunoSEQ multiplex PCR; TCRdb's copy has only in-frame clones and lacks some. The sample carries roughly 97,000 clones, around a tenth recorded once. Sequencing was performed on PBMCs. These receptors originate from a man in his forties in good health and CMV-seropositive.

This clone was found a few times. The gene calls are TRBV5-1 and TRBJ2-3, with 11 bases fitting TRBD2. CDR1 and CDR2 from the germline V gene are SGHRS and YFSETQ. Trimming at V came to 4 bases and at J to 6 bases, leaving 7 bases not matched to a gene. CDR3 size: 15 residues. The CDR3 spells CASSRSSGRSDTQYF. The CDR3 DNA is TGCGCCAGCAGCCGGTCTAGCGGGAGGTCTGATACGCAGTATTTT. The variable domain in full, with the rest retrieved from reference TRBV5-1 and TRBJ2-3, is KAGVTQTPRYLIKTRGQQVTLSCSPISGHRSVSWYQQTPGQGLQFLFEYFSETQRNKGNFPGRFSGRQFSNSRSEMNVSTLELGDSALYLCASSRSSGRSDTQYFGPGTRLTVL.

This clone was detected only a few times. This rearrangement joins TRBV27 to TRBJ1-2; 7 bases fit TRBD1. Germline values: CDR1 MNHEY, CDR2 SMNVEV (reference sequence). CDR3 length: 13 residues. V shed 6 bases and J 11 bases; nucleotides not matched to a gene: 12. As DNA, the CDR3 is TGTGCCAGCAGGAGTATACTAGGACAGGAATACACCTTC. Protein sequence: CASRSILGQEYTF.

This clone was seen more than once but under ten times. V and J are TRBV5-1 and TRBJ2-1, with TRBD1 matching over 8 bases. This CDR3 region has 15 residues. Per the germline V gene, CDR1 is SGHRS and CDR2 is YFSETQ. After removal of 4 bases from V and 4 bases from J, the junction contained 7 bases not matched to a gene. The CDR3 region is CASSDEGQGYNEQFF. The CDR3, as DNA: TGCGCCAGCAGCGACGAAGGACAGGGATACAATGAGCAGTTCTTC. The variable domain in full, with the rest retrieved from reference TRBV5-1 and TRBJ2-1, is KAGVTQTPRYLIKTRGQQVTLSCSPISGHRSVSWYQQTPGQGLQFLFEYFSETQRNKGNFPGRFSGRQFSNSRSEMNVSTLELGDSALYLCASSDEGQGYNEQFFGPGTRLTVL.

V usage is TRBV4-2 and J usage is TRBJ2-5; D may be TRBD1 (5 bases). The J call is uncertain, as TRBJ2-7 better fits the DNA end. The CDR3 loop spans 13 amino acids. Germline values: CDR1 LGHNA, CDR2 YNFKEQ. In nucleotides, the CDR3 is TGTGCCAGCAGCCAAAATAAGGGGTACGAGCAGTACTTC. It encodes CASSQNKGYEQYF.

This chain joins TRBV9 and TRBJ2-1, with TRBD2 identical over 12 bases. J gave up 6 bases and V 2 bases, and 3 bases lay outside the gene matches. In germline, CDR1 is SGDLS, CDR2 YYNGEE. The CDR3 extends over 15 amino acids. DNA of the CDR3: TGTGCCAGCAGCGTCCCGGGACTAGCGGGCAATGAGCAGTTCTTC. Protein sequence: CASSVPGLAGNEQFF.

This clone has a handful of counts. CDR3 residues: CASSSYRQGDYGYTF. CDR3 coding DNA: TGTGCCAGCAGCTCTTATCGGCAGGGCGACTATGGCTACACCTTC. V usage is TRBV7-8 and J usage is TRBJ1-2; weak D call: TRBD1 (5 bases). Germline CDR1 reads SGHVS; CDR2 reads FQNEAQ. There are 15 residues in the CDR3. Between the trimmed V and J ends, which lost 4 bases and 3 bases, there was a span of 15 bases.

This clone was counted only a few times. The rearrangement links TRBV29-1 to TRBJ2-7, with 10 bases matching TRBD1. Germline CDR1 SQVTM, CDR2 ANQGSEA. The CDR3 extends over 15 amino acids. J lost 2 bases, V lost 6 bases, and 10 bases had no gene match. The CDR3: CSVSGTGDNTYEQYF. CDR3 bases: TGCAGCGTCAGCGGGACAGGGGATAACACCTACGAGCAGTACTTC.

A few counts support this clone. The chain uses TRBV7-2 and TRBJ2-1, with 8 bases aligning to TRBD1. The CDR3 is made up of 15 amino acids. Trimming took 1 base from V and 9 from J; bases not matched to a gene: 8. The V gene's germline CDR1 is SGHTA and CDR2 FQGNSA. CDR3 nucleotide sequence: TGTGCCAGCAGCTTAGTCAGACAGGGGAAGGGTGAGCAGTTCTTC. Amino acid sequence: CASSLVRQGKGEQFF.

This chain connects TRBV2 to TRBJ2-6; possible D gene TRBD2, 5 bases. Trimming shortened V by 6 bases and J by 2 bases, and 5 bases separated the two germline ends. CDR1 and CDR2 from the germline V gene are SNHLY and FYNNEI. The CDR3 length is 13 residues. Written as DNA, the CDR3 is TGTGCCAGCAGCGGGGCTGGGGCCAACGTCCTGACTTTC. It encodes CASSGAGANVLTF.

This clone was seen more than once but under ten times. The CDR3 nucleotides are TGTGCCAGCAGCACGGGACTAGCGGGGTACCAAGAGACCCAGTACTTC. It is translated as CASSTGLAGYQETQYF. V and J are TRBV9 and TRBJ2-5, with 13 bases lining up with TRBD2. The germline V gene has CDR1 SGDLS and CDR2 YYNGEE. The CDR3 length is 16 residues. Trimming cost V 4 bases and J 0 bases; bases outside gene matches: 3.

This clone was counted a few times. V usage is TRBV6-1 and J usage is TRBJ2-1; possible D gene TRBD2, 6 bases. V was pared by 3 bases and J by 8 bases, with 20 bases between. Germline values: CDR1 MNHNS, CDR2 SASEGT. CDR3 length: 16 amino acids. The CDR3 bases are TGTGCCAGCAGTGACACTCCCGGGACTCCGATGGATGAGCAGTTCTTC. This codes for CASSDTPGTPMDEQFF.

This clone has just a few counts. The chain joins TRBV19 to TRBJ1-2; tentative D call: TRBD1 (5 bases). Trimming took off 1 base at V and 6 bases at J, with 12 bases between the two ends. Germline V CDR1 and CDR2: LNHDA, SQIVND (reference sequence). The CDR3 runs to 14 residues. CDR3: CASSIGPGPNGYTF. CDR3 DNA: TGTGCCAGTAGTATAGGTCCAGGGCCGAATGGCTACACCTTC.

This rearrangement joins TRBV19 to TRBJ2-3; D remains unclear. The germline V and J ends were trimmed by 6 bases and 0 bases, with 10 bases remaining between them. Germline V gives CDR1 LNHDA, CDR2 SQIVND (reference sequence). The CDR3 runs to 14 residues. The CDR3 bases are TGTGCCAGTAGACCAGGTACTAGCACAGATACGCAGTATTTT. Amino acid sequence: CASRPGTSTDTQYF.

This clone was seen a handful of times. This chain uses TRBV25-1 with TRBJ2-5, with 7 nucleotides matching TRBD2. Germline trimming cut 3 bases from V and 5 bases from J; bases unmatched to any gene: 3. The CDR3 spans 13 residues. The V gene's germline CDR1 is MGHDK and CDR2 SYGVNS. The CDR3 coding sequence is TGTGCCAGCAGTGAGGTGGGGGGGGAGACCCAGTACTTC. Its translation: CASSEVGGETQYF.

This clone was seen many times. The gene calls are TRBV9 and TRBJ2-3; either TRBD1 or TRBD2 may fit D (7 bases each). The CDR3 totals 13 residues. Germline V lookup: CDR1 SGDLS, CDR2 YYNGEE. The CDR3 reads CASGTANTDTQYF. DNA of the CDR3: TGTGCAAGCGGGACAGCGAATACAGATACGCAGTATTTT.

This clone showed up just a few times. The chain links TRBV13 to TRBJ2-2, with D maybe TRBD1 (5 bases). Per the germline V gene, CDR1 is PRHDT and CDR2 is FYEKMQ (reference sequence). V lost 1 base to trimming and J lost 6 bases, with 21 bases between them. The CDR3 spans 18 residues. CDR3 loop: CASSLVISGAQSSGELFF. The CDR3 DNA reads as TGTGCCAGCAGCTTAGTTATCTCTGGGGCGCAAAGTTCCGGGGAGCTGTTTTTT.

This clone was picked up a small number of times. The chain combines TRBV4-1 with TRBJ2-1, with TRBD1 as a possible D gene (6 bases). The CDR3 extends over 16 amino acids. Between the trimmed V and J ends, which lost 4 bases and 3 bases, there was a span of 16 bases. Looked up from germline, CDR1 is MGHRA and CDR2 is YSYEKL. For the CDR3, the DNA is TGCGCCAGCAGCCCTAATACAGGGAATAGCTACAATGAGCAGTTCTTC. Amino acid sequence: CASSPNTGNSYNEQFF.

V gene TRBV10-3 combines with J gene TRBJ2-3, with 12 bases matching TRBD2. This CDR3 is 16 amino acids long. From germline, CDR1 is ENHRY and CDR2 SYGVKD. J was trimmed by 3 bases and V by 6 bases; bases with no gene match: 7. The chain's CDR3 is CAIRRASGRVTDTQYF. DNA for the CDR3: TGTGCCATCAGGAGGGCTAGCGGGAGGGTGACAGATACGCAGTATTTT.

V and J are TRBV28 and TRBJ1-1, with D perhaps matching TRBD1 (6 bases). V was shortened by 1 base and J by 6 bases, with 18 bases between the two germline ends. The length of the CDR3 is 16 residues. Looked up from germline, CDR1 is MDHEN and CDR2 is SYDVKM. The CDR3 DNA sequence: TGTGCCAGCAGTTTATCAGGGACACCTTGGATGGCTGAAGCTTTCTTT. This translates into CASSLSGTPWMAEAFF.

This clone has just a few counts. This chain joins TRBV7-9 and TRBJ1-3; 9 bases match TRBD1. CDR3 size: 19 residues. The trim removed 5 bases at V and 2 bases at J, leaving 16 bases unmatched. From germline, CDR1 is SEHNR and CDR2 FQNEAQ (reference sequence). The CDR3 spells CASSPRVDRGYRAGNTIYF. The DNA for the CDR3 is TGTGCCAGCAGCCCGAGGGTGGACAGGGGATACCGGGCTGGAAACACCATATATTTT.

In this sample, this clone turned up a few times. CDR3 sequence reads: CASSPTRDNQPQHF. The CDR3 DNA follows: TGTGCCAGCTCACCAACCAGGGACAATCAGCCCCAGCATTTT. The V call is TRBV18, the J call TRBJ1-5; TRBD1 might be the D (5 bases). This CDR3 region has 14 residues. CDR1 KGHSH and CDR2 LQKENI come from the germline V gene. V was shortened by 2 bases and J by 3 bases, with 8 bases between the two germline ends.

This clone was detected a few times. The chain employs TRBV9 and TRBJ2-7; 8 nucleotides line up with TRBD2. The J segment lost 6 bases and the V segment lost 4 bases, leaving 15 bases of the junction unmatched. The germline gives CDR1 SGDLS, CDR2 YYNGEE. The CDR3 length is 16 residues. CDR3 coding DNA: TGTGCCAGCAGCCCCGGGGGGCGGGAGGCCCGGGGCGAGCAGTACTTC. Protein sequence: CASSPGGREARGEQYF. The complete variable domain, with remaining parts taken from reference TRBV9 and TRBJ2-7, reads DSGVTQTPKHLITATGQRVTLRCSPRSGDLSVYWYQQSLDQGLQFLIQYYNGEERAKGNILERFSAQQFPDLHSELNLSSLELGDSALYFCASSPGGREARGEQYFGPGTRLTVT.

The chain employs TRBV30 and TRBJ2-7; the match to TRBD1 covers 8 bases. The CDR3 consists of 16 residues. The V and J ends lost 3 bases and 6 bases, in that order; junction bases with no gene match: 16. Looked up from germline, CDR1 is GTSNPN and CDR2 is SVGIG (reference sequence). CDR3 residues: CAWSGMDRDSISEQYF. For the CDR3, the DNA is TGTGCCTGGAGCGGGATGGACAGGGATTCGATCAGCGAGCAGTACTTC.

This clone was detected only a few times. The CDR3 reads CASSLAFGGVQGYTF. As DNA, the CDR3 is TGTGCCAGCAGCTTAGCATTCGGGGGTGTCCAGGGCTACACCTTC. The chain is built from TRBV7-9 and TRBJ1-2; D perhaps matches TRBD1 (5 bases). V shed 0 bases and J shed 8 bases, with 16 bases lying between them. This CDR3 is 15 amino acids long. Germline loops: CDR1 SEHNR, CDR2 FQNEAQ (reference sequence).

This clone was counted only a few times. V and J are TRBV19 and TRBJ2-5, with D perhaps TRBD1 (6 bases). CDR3 length: 15 residues. V was clipped by 0 bases and J by 2 bases, with 10 bases between them. Germline assignment: CDR1 LNHDA and CDR2 SQIVND (reference sequence). CDR3 sequence reads: CASSIDLDRQETQYF. The CDR3 DNA sequence: TGTGCCAGTAGTATAGATTTGGACAGACAAGAGACCCAGTACTTC.

This chain uses TRBV4-1 with TRBJ2-1, with D tentatively TRBD2 (7 bases). The CDR3 spans 17 residues. Germline-derived CDR1 and CDR2 are MGHRA and YSYEKL. V gave up 0 bases and J gave up 3 bases, with 15 bases separating them. This CDR3 reads CASSQEGGGGGYNEQFF. The CDR3 coding sequence is TGCGCCAGCAGCCAAGAGGGGGGAGGGGGAGGCTACAATGAGCAGTTCTTC.

This CDR3 is CASSQILASVNIQYF. The CDR3 DNA sequence: TGTGCCAGCAGCCAGATCCTAGCGTCTGTGAACATTCAGTACTTC. This chain joins TRBV7-2 and TRBJ2-4; D may be TRBD2 (6 bases). Germline V gene sequence: CDR1 SGHTA, CDR2 FQGNSA. V dropped 5 bases and J dropped 7 bases, with 18 bases sitting between them. This CDR3 has 15 residues. Full variable domain (outside the CDR3, taken from reference TRBV7-2 and TRBJ2-4): GAGVSQSPSNKVTEKGKDVELRCDPISGHTALYWYRQSLGQGLEFLIYFQGNSAPDKSGLPSDRFSAERTGGSVSTLTIQRTQQEDSAVYLCASSQILASVNIQYFGAGTRLSVL.

This chain joins TRBV11-2 and TRBJ2-3, with TRBD2 identical over 12 bases. V dropped 8 bases and J dropped 4; count of bases not matched to a gene: 7. Germline CDR1 and CDR2: SGHAT and FQNNGV. CDR3 length: 15 residues. DNA for the CDR3: TGTGCCAGCGCGGGGCTAGCGGGAGGGCCAGATACGCAGTATTTT. It is translated as CASAGLAGGPDTQYF.

The chain uses TRBV19 and TRBJ2-5; 12 nucleotides align to TRBD2. CDR1 is LNHDA, CDR2 SQIVND, per germline (reference sequence). The CDR3 runs 15 residues. The J segment lost 5 bases and the V segment lost 5 bases, leaving 6 bases of the junction unmatched. CDR3 bases: TGTGCCAGTAGTGGGCGGACTAGCGGGATTGAGACCCAGTACTTC. It codes for CASSGRTSGIETQYF.

This chain connects TRBV9 to TRBJ2-3; 8 nucleotides match TRBD2. Germline CDR1 reads SGDLS; CDR2 reads YYNGEE. The CDR3 runs 14 residues. V shed 6 bases and J 4 bases; nucleotides not matched to a gene: 7. CDR3 nucleotides: TGTGCCAGCAATCAGCGGGAGTTTTCAGATACGCAGTATTTT. Its protein product is CASNQREFSDTQYF.